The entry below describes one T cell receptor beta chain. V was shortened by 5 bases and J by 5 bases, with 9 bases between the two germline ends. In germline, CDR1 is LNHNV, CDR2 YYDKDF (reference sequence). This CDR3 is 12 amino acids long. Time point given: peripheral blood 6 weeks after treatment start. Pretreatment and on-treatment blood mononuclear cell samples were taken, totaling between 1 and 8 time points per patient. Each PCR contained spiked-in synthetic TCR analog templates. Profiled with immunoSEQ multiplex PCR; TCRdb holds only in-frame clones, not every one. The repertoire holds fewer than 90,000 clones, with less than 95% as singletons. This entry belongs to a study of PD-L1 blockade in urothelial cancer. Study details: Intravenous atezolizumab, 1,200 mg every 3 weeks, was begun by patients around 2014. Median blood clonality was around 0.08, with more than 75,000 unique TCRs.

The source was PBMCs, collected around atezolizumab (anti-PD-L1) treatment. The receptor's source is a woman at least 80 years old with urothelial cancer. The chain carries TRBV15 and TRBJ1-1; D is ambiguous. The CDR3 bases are TGTGCCACCAGCCCCCGGGAAACTGAAGCTTTCTTT. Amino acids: CATSPRETEAFF.